Given below is one TCR beta chain in context. This clonotype turned up a few times. It lacks a known antigen. There are no base qualities to consult, and no much larger clone falls within one base. The germline V gene supplies CDR1 MDHEN and CDR2 SYDVKM. V trim: 7 bases; J trim: 2 bases; unmatched bases: 10. From the cysteine up to the phenylalanine, the CDR3 has a length of 15 residues. Only the CDR3 region is kept as DNA, spanning 45 bases read in frame from base 1. Instrument on record: Illumina HiSeq 1500. In-frame beta chains were kept once TCRdb had trimmed the public reads at Q25 with fastp and called clones with MiXCR. Each CDR3 protein gets just one entry, which takes the most common genes and DNA from the rows behind it. The sample data list 90,000 to 120,000 distinct CDR3 sequences, and more than 20% of these were observed just once. Of the sample, about 39% is held by the ten largest clones.

This sample is part of a study of T cell repertoires in cytomegalovirus infection (dated by TCRdb to about 2019). About the full investigation: The HLA type of each donor mattered for the analysis, because public TCR beta signatures pointed to carriage of CMV infection along with the matching HLA type.

The research as a whole found: Cumulative frequency of public TCR beta family members discriminated carriers of CMV infection plus the relevant HLA type in this cohort and an independent roughly 350-donor cohort. The ex vivo response was dominated by HLA-C-restricted CMV-specific TCR beta clonotypes, and the single most frequent clonotype in two of eight donors was supplied by these HLA-C-restricted clonotypes.

Sequenced: CD8+ T cells from PBMCs. The TCR originated in a human donor in good health (CMV status not recorded). Some clones in this sample may be carry-over from other donors' samples. This sequence uses TRBV28 and TRBJ1-1; 7 bases in the junction line up with TRBD1. The sequenced DNA is TGTGCCAGCACCACTCCGACAGGGCCTAACACTGAAGCTTTCTTT. Translated, it reads CASTTPTGPNTEAFF.